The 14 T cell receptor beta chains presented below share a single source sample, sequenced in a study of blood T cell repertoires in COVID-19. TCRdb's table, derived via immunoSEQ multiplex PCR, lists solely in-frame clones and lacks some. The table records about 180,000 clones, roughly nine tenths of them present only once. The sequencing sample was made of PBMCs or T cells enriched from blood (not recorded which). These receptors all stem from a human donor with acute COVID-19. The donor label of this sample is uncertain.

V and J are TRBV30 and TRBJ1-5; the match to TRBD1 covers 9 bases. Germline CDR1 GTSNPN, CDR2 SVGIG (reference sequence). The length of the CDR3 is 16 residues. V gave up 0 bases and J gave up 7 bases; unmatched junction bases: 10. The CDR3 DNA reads TGTGCCTGGAGTGTGGGGACAGGGTACTCGGGGCAGCCCCAGCATTTT. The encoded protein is CAWSVGTGYSGQPQHF.

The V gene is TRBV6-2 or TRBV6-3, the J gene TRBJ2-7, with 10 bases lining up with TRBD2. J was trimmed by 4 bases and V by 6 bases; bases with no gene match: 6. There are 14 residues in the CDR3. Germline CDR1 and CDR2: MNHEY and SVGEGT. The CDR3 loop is CASSLERGGYEQYF. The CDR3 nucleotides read TGTGCCAGCAGCCTCGAGCGGGGGGGATACGAGCAGTACTTC.

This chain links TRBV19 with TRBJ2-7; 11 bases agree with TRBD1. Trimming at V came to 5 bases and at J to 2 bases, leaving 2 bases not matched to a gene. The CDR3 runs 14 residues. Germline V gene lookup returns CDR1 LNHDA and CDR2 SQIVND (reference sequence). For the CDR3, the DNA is TGTGCCAGTAGTTGGGACAGGGGGGCCTACGAGCAGTACTTC. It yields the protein CASSWDRGAYEQYF.

The CDR3 DNA follows: TGTGCCAGCAGCCGGGGACTAGGTGCGGGGTCCACCTACGAGCAGTACTTC. Its translation: CASSRGLGAGSTYEQYF. The V gene is TRBV11-2, the J gene TRBJ2-7; 8 positions match TRBD2. Germline-derived CDR1 and CDR2 are SGHAT and FQNNGV. Trimming cost V 5 bases and J 2 bases; bases outside gene matches: 14. The CDR3 extends over 17 amino acids.

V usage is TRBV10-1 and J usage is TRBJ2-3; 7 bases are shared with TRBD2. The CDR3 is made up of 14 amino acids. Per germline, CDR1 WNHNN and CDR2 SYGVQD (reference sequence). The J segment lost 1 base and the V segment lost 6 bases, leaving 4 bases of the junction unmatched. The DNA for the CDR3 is TGCGCCAGCAGAAGCGGGGTCGGCACAGATACGCAGTATTTT. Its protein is CASRSGVGTDTQYF.

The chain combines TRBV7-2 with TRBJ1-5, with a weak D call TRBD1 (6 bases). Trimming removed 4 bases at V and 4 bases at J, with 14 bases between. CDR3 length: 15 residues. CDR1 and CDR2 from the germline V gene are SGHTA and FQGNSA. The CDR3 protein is CASSSEQGQNQPQHF. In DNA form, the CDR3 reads TGTGCCAGCAGCTCCGAACAGGGTCAAAATCAGCCCCAGCATTTT.

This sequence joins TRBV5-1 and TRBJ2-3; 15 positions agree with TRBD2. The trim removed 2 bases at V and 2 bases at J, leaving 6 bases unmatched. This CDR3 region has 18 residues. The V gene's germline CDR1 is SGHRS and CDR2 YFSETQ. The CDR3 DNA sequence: TGCGCCAGCAGCTTCTACGGACTAGCGGGGGGGCCCACAGATACGCAGTATTTT. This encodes CASSFYGLAGGPTDTQYF.

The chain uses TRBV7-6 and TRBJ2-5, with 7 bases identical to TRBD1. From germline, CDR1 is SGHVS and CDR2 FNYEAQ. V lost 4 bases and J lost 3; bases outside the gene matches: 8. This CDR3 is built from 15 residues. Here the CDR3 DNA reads TGTGCCAGCAGCTCGAGGGGGCAGCCCAAAGAGACCCAGTACTTC. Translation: CASSSRGQPKETQYF.

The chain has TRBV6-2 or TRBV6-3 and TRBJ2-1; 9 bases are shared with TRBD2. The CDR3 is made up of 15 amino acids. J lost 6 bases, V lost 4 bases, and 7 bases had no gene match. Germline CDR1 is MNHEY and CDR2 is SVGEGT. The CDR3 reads CASSSATSGPNEQFF. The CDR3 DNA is TGTGCCAGCAGTTCCGCGACTAGCGGCCCCAATGAGCAGTTCTTC.

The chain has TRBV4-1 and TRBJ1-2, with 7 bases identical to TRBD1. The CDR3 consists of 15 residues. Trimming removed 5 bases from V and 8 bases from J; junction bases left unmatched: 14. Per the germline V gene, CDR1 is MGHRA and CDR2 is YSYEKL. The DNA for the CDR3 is TGCGCCAGCAGCGCCCGACAGGGCTACTCCGGGGGCTACACCTTC. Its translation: CASSARQGYSGGYTF.

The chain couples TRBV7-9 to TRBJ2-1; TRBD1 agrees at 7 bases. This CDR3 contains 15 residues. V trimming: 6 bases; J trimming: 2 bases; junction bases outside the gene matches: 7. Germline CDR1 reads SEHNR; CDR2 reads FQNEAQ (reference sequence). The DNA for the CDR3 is TGTGCCAGCAGTCCAGACAGGGAGCCCTACAATGAGCAGTTCTTC. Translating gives CASSPDREPYNEQFF.

CDR3 DNA sequence: TGTGCCAGCATGGCTAGCGGGGATTTTTACGAGCAGTACTTC. Amino acid sequence: CASMASGDFYEQYF. The chain couples TRBV2 to TRBJ2-7; 9 nucleotides match TRBD2. J gave up 4 bases and V 7 bases, and 8 bases lay outside the gene matches. This CDR3 has 14 residues. The V gene's germline CDR1 is SNHLY and CDR2 FYNNEI.

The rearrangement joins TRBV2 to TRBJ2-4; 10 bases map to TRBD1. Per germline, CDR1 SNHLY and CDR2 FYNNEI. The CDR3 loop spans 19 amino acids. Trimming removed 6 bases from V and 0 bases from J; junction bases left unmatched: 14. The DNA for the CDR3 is TGTGCCAGCAGCGACCCGGGACAGGGGCGGGGGATAGCCAAAAACATTCAGTACTTC. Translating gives CASSDPGQGRGIAKNIQYF.

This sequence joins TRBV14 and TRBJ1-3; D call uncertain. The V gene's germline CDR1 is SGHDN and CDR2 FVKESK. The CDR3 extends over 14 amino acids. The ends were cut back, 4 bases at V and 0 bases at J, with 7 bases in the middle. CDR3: CASSRTVSGNTIYF. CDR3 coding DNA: TGTGCCAGCAGCCGGACTGTCTCTGGAAACACCATATATTTT.